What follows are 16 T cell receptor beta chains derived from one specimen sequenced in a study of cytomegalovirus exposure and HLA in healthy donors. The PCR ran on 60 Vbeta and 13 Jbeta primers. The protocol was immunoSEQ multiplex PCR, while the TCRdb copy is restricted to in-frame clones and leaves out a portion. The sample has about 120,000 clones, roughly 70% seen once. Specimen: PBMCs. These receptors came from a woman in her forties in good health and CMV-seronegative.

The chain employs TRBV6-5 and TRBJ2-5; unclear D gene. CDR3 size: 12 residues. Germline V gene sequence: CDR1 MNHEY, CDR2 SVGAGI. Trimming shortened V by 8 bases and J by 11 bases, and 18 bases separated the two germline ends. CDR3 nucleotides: TGTGCCAGCCGACGGTGGTCCGACGGGCAGTACTTC. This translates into CASRRWSDGQYF.

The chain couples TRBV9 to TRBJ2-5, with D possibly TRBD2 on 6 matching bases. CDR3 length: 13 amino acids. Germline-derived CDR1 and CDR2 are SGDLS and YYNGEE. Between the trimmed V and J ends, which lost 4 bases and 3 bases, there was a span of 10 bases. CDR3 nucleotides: TGTGCCAGCAGCTTTAGCGGAAAAGAGACCCAGTACTTC. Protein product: CASSFSGKETQYF.

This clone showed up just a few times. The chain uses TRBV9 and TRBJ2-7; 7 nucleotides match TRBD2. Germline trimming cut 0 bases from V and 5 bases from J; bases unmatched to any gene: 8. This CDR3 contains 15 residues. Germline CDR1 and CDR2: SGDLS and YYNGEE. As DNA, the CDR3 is TGTGCCAGCAGCGTAGGTCGAGGGGCGGGGGACGAGCAGTACTTC. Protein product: CASSVGRGAGDEQYF.

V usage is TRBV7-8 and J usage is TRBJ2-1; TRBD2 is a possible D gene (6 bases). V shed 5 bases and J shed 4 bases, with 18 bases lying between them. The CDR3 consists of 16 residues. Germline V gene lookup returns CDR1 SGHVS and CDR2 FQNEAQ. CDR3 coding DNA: TGTGCCAGCAGCGTCGGCGGGGACGTAAGGTACAATGAGCAGTTCTTC. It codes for CASSVGGDVRYNEQFF. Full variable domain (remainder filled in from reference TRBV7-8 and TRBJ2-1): GAGVSQSPRYKVAKRGQDVALRCDPISGHVSLFWYQQALGQGPEFLTYFQNEAQLDKSGLPSDRFFAERPEGSVSTLKIQRTQQEDSAVYLCASSVGGDVRYNEQFFGPGTRLTVL.

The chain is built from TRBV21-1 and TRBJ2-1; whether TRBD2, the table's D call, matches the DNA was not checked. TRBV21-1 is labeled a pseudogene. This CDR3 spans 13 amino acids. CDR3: CASSRGRRNEQFF. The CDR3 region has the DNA TGTGCCAGCTCTCGCGGGAGAAGAAATGAGCAGTTCTTC.

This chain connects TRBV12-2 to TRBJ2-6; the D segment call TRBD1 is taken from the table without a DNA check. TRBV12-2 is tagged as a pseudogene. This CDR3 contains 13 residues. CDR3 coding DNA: TGTGCAAGTCGCTCCAGACCGACAGGGTGGTTGACTTTC. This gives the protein CASRSRPTGWLTF.

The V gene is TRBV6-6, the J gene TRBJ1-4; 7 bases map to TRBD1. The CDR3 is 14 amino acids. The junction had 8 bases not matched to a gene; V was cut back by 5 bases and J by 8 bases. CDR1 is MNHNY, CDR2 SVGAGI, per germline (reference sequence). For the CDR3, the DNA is TGTGCCAGCAGTATACAGGGGACCGAGGAAAAACTGTTTTTT. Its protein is CASSIQGTEEKLFF.

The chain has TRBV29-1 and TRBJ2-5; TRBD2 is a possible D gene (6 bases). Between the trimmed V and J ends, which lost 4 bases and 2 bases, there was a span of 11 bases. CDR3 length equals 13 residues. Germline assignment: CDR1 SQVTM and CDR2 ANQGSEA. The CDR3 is CSVAFSGQETQYF. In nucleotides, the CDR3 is TGCAGCGTTGCTTTTAGCGGACAAGAGACCCAGTACTTC. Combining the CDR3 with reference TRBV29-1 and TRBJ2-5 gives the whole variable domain SAVISQKPSRDICQRGTSLTIQCQVDSQVTMMFWYRQQPGQSLTLIATANQGSEATYESGFVIDKFPISRPNLTFSTLTVSNMSPEDSSIYLCSVAFSGQETQYFGPGTRLLVL.

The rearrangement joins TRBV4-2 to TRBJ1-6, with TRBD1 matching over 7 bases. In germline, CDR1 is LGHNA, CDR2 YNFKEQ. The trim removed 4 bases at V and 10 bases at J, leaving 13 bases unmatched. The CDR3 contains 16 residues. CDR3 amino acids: CASSPSTEGAGSPLHF. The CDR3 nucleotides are TGTGCCAGCAGCCCCAGCACCGAGGGGGCCGGATCACCCCTCCACTTT.

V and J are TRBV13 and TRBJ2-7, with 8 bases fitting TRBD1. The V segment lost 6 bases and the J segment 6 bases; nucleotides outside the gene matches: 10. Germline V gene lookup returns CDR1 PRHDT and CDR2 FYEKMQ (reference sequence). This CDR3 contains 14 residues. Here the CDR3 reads CASRLGQGLGEQYF. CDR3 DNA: TGTGCCAGCAGACTCGGACAGGGTTTGGGCGAGCAGTACTTC.

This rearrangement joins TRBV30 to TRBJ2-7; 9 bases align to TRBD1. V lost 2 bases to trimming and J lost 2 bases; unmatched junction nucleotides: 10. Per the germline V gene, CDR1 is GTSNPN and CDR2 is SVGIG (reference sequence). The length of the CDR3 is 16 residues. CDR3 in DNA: TGTGCCTGGAGTTATAGCCGGGACAGGGATACCTACGAGCAGTACTTC. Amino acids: CAWSYSRDRDTYEQYF. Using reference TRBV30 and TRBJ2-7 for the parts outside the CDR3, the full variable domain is SQTIHQWPATLVQPVGSPLSLECTVEGTSNPNLYWYRQAAGRGLQLLFYSVGIGQISSEVPQNLSASRPQDRQFILSSKKLLLSDSGFYLCAWSYSRDRDTYEQYFGPGTRLTVT.

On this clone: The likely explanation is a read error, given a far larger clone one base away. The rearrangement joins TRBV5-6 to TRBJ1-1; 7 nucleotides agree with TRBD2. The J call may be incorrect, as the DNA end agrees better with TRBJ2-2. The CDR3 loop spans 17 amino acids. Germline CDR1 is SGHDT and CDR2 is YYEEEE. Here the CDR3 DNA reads TGTGCCAGCAGCTTGGGGGGGGGAAGCGTAGTCACCGGGGAGCTGTTTTTT. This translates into CASSLGGGSVVTGELFF.

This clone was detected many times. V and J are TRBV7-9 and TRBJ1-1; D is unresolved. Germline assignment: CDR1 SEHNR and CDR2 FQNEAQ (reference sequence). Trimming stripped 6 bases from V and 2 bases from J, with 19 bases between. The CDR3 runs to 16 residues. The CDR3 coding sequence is TGTGCCAGCAGTACCCCAAAAGAGACAACTAACACTGAAGCTTTCTTT. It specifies CASSTPKETTNTEAFF.

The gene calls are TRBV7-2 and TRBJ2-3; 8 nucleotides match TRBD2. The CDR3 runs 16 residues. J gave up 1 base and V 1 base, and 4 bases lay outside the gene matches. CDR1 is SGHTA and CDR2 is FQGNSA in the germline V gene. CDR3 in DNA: TGTGCCAGCAGCTTAGTGGCGGGGGGCGGCACAGATACGCAGTATTTT. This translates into CASSLVAGGGTDTQYF.

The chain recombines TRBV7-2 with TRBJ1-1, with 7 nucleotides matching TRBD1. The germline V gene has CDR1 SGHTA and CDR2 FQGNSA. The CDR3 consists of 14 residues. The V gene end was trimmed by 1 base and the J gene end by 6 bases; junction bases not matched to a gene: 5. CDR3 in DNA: TGTGCCAGCAGCTTAGGCAGGGGGGAGGCTGAAGCTTTCTTT. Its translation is CASSLGRGEAEAFF.

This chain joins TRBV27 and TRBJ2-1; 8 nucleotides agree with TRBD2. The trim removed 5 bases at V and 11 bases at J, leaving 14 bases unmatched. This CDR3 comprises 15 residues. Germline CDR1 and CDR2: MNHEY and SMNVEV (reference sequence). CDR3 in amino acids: CASSPDRGGWSKQFF. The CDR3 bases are TGTGCCAGCAGTCCAGATCGGGGGGGATGGAGTAAGCAGTTCTTC.